This T cell receptor beta chain was retrieved from a study of radiotherapy plus CTLA-4 blockade in lung cancer. The wider study: Disease control was achieved by over 30% of patients, and objective responses by about 19%. Study-wide findings and caveats: Expansion of tumor-derived TCR clones was observed in blood after radiotherapy plus ipilimumab.

In its sample, this clone was seen once. Its antigen is not known. The CDR3 sequence is 14 residues long. Trimming pared 4 bases from V and 0 bases from J, leaving 7 bases between. Germline CDR1 LNHDA, CDR2 SQIVND (reference sequence). Repertoires were generated with immunoSEQ multiplex PCR, while TCRdb's copy carries only in-frame clones and drops some. The sample holds more than 75,000 clones, roughly 80% seen once. This specimen consisted of peripheral blood, obtained from a patient treated with radiotherapy plus ipilimumab. The chain combines TRBV19 with TRBJ1-3; TRBD1 might be the D (6 bases). The receptor was derived from a human donor with non-small cell lung cancer that progressed on radiotherapy plus ipilimumab. CDR3 DNA: TGTGCCAGTAGTAGAGGGGGCTCTGGAAACACCATATATTTT. Its protein product is CASSRGGSGNTIYF.